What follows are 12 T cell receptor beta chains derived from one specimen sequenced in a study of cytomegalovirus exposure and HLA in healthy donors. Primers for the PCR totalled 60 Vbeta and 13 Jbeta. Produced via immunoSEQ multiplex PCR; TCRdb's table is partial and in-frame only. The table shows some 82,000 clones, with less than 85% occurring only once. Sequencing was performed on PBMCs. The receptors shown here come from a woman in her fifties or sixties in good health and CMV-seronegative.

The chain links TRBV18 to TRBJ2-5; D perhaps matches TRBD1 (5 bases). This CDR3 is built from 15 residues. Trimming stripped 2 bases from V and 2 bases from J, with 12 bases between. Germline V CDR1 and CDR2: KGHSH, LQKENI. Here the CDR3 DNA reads TGTGCCAGCTCACCAGAAAAGGGGCGTCAAGAGACCCAGTACTTC. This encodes CASSPEKGRQETQYF.

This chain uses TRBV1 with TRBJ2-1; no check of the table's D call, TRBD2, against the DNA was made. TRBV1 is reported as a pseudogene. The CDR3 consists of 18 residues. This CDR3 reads CTSSQDMTGTSGSNEQFF. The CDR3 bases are TGCACCAGCAGCCAGGATATGACCGGGACTAGCGGGAGTAATGAGCAGTTCTTC.

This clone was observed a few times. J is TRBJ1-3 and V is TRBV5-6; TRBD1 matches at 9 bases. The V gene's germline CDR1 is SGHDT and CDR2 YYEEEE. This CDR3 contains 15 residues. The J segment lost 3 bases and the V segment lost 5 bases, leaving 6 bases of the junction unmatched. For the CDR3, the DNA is TGTGCCAGCAGGCGGACAGGGGTCGATGGAAACACCATATATTTT. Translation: CASRRTGVDGNTIYF.

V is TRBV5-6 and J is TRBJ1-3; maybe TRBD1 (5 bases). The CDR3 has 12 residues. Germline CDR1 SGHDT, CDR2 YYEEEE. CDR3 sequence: CVSGGSGNTIYF. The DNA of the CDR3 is TGTGTCTCGGGGGGCTCTGGAAACACCATATATTTT.

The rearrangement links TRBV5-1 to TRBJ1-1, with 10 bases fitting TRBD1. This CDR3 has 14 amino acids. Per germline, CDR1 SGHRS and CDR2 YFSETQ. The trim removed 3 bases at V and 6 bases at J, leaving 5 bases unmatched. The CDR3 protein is CASSWGQGRSEAFF. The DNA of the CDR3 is TGCGCCAGCAGCTGGGGACAGGGGAGGTCTGAAGCTTTCTTT.

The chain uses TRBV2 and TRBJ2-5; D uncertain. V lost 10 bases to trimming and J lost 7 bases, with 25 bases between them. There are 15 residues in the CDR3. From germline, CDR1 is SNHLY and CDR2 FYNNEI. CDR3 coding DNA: TGTGCCACCCGCGTGGTCGTGGTGGGCGTGGGGACCCAGTACTTC. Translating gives CATRVVVVGVGTQYF.

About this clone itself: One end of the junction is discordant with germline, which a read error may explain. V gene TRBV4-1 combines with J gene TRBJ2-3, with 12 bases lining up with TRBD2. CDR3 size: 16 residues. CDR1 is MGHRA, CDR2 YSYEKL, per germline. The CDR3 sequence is CASSQATSGRTDTQYF. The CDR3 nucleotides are TGCGCCAGCAGTCAAGCGACTAGCGGGAGAACAGATACGCAGTATTTT.

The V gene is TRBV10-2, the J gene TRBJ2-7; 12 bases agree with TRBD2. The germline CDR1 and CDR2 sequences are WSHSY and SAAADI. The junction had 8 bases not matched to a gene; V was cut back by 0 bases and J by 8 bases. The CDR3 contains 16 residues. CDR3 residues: CASSESRASGRAQQYF. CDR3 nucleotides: TGCGCCAGCAGTGAGTCGAGGGCTAGCGGGAGGGCCCAGCAGTACTTC.

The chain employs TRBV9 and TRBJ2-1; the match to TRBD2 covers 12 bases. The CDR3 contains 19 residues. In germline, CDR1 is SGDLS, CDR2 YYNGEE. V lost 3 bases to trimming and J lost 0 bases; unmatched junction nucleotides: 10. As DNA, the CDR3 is TGTGCCAGCAGCGGAATGACTAGCGGGAGAGCTAGCTCCTACAATGAGCAGTTCTTC. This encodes CASSGMTSGRASSYNEQFF.

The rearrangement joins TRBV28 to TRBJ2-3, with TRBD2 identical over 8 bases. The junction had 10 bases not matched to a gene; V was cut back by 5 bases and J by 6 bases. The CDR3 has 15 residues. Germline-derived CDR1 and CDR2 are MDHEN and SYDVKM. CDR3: CASSPSGTRSDTQYF. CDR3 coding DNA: TGTGCCAGCAGTCCCTCCGGGACTAGATCCGATACGCAGTATTTT.

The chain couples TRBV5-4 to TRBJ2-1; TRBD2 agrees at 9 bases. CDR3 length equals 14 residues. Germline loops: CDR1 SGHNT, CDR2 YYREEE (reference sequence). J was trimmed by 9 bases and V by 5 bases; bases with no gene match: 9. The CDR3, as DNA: TGTGCCAGCAGGAGGACTAGCGAACCCGGTGAGCAGTTCTTC. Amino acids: CASRRTSEPGEQFF.

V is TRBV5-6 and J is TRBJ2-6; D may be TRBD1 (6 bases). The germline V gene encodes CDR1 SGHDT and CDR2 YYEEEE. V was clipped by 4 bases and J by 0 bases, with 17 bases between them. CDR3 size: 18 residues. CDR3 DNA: TGTGCCAGCAGCGCTACAGGGAATTACCTCTCTGGGGCCAACGTCCTGACTTTC. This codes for CASSATGNYLSGANVLTF.